The 20 T cell receptor beta chains below all came from one sample that was sequenced in a study of T cell changes during pregnancy in multiple sclerosis. TCRdb's table, derived via immunoSEQ multiplex PCR, lists solely in-frame clones and lacks some. The sample lists about 47,000 clones; 85% to 95% were seen once. The starting material was peripheral blood, obtained in the second trimester of pregnancy. The source is a female donor with multiple sclerosis, enrolled in a pregnancy study.

The V gene is TRBV5-6, the J gene TRBJ1-2; 9 bases map to TRBD1. The CDR3 is 14 residues long. The V gene's germline CDR1 is SGHDT and CDR2 YYEEEE. V was clipped by 0 bases and J by 4 bases; unmatched bases: 1. The CDR3 spells CASSLGTGAYGYTF. For the CDR3, the DNA is TGTGCCAGCAGCTTGGGGACAGGGGCCTATGGCTACACCTTC.

The chain employs TRBV30 and TRBJ2-7, with TRBD1 matching over 7 bases. The CDR3 spans 14 residues. Trimming cost V 3 bases and J 2 bases; bases outside gene matches: 7. The germline gives CDR1 GTSNPN, CDR2 SVGIG (reference sequence). CDR3 region: CAWRVTGLAYEQYF. The CDR3 region has the DNA TGTGCCTGGAGAGTGACAGGGCTGGCCTACGAGCAGTACTTC. The full variable domain, with the rest looked up from reference TRBV30 and TRBJ2-7, is SQTIHQWPATLVQPVGSPLSLECTVEGTSNPNLYWYRQAAGRGLQLLFYSVGIGQISSEVPQNLSASRPQDRQFILSSKKLLLSDSGFYLCAWRVTGLAYEQYFGPGTRLTVT.

This chain joins TRBV2 and TRBJ2-7; TRBD2 matches at 10 bases. The CDR3 spans 14 residues. CDR1 is SNHLY, CDR2 FYNNEI, per germline. The V segment lost 7 bases and the J segment 1 base; nucleotides outside the gene matches: 4. This CDR3 reads CASIRSGGSYEQYF. The CDR3 bases are TGTGCCAGCATTCGTAGCGGGGGGTCCTACGAGCAGTACTTC.

This clone appeared a single time. The rearrangement uses TRBV30 and TRBJ2-3; weak D call: TRBD1 (6 bases). This CDR3 has 13 residues. CDR1 is GTSNPN and CDR2 is SVGIG in the germline V gene (reference sequence). V dropped 0 bases and J dropped 4 bases, with 8 bases sitting between them. Here the CDR3 reads CAWSVGGADTQYF. The CDR3 coding sequence is TGTGCCTGGAGTGTTGGGGGCGCAGATACGCAGTATTTT.

This sequence joins TRBV5-5 and TRBJ2-1, with 11 bases aligning to TRBD1. CDR1 and CDR2 from the germline V gene are SGHKS and YYEKEE (reference sequence). The CDR3 covers 18 residues. Germline trimming cut 4 bases from V and 4 bases from J; bases unmatched to any gene: 13. As DNA, the CDR3 is TGTGCCAGCAGCCCTACGAGGACAGGGGGCTATGATTACAATGAGCAGTTCTTC. This sequence encodes CASSPTRTGGYDYNEQFF.

The CDR3 region is CASSFGTDTGELFF. The CDR3 nucleotides are TGTGCCAGCAGCTTCGGGACAGACACCGGGGAGCTGTTTTTT. This chain joins TRBV7-3 and TRBJ2-2; 7 positions agree with TRBD1. Trimming cost V 3 bases and J 3 bases; bases outside gene matches: 1. The CDR3 has 14 residues. Germline V gene sequence: CDR1 SGHTA, CDR2 FQGTGA.

The chain couples TRBV28 to TRBJ2-7, with D possibly TRBD1 on 5 matching bases. Trimming cost V 2 bases and J 4 bases, with 9 bases left between them. Germline V CDR1 and CDR2: MDHEN, SYDVKM. The CDR3 sequence is 13 residues long. The CDR3: CASSLGAGYEQYF. The CDR3 region has the DNA TGTGCCAGCAGTTTAGGGGCAGGGTACGAGCAGTACTTC.

This chain links TRBV4-2 with TRBJ2-5; 10 positions match TRBD1. Germline V gene lookup returns CDR1 LGHNA and CDR2 YNFKEQ. V trimming: 0 bases; J trimming: 4 bases; junction bases outside the gene matches: 2. This CDR3 comprises 15 residues. This CDR3 is CASSQERQGAETQYF. The CDR3 DNA reads as TGTGCCAGCAGCCAAGAGCGACAGGGGGCAGAGACCCAGTACTTC.

The chain is built from TRBV9 and TRBJ2-2, with TRBD2 identical over 7 bases. The length of the CDR3 is 16 residues. CDR1 SGDLS and CDR2 YYNGEE come from the germline V gene. Germline trimming cut 0 bases from V and 4 bases from J; bases unmatched to any gene: 6. The CDR3 spells CASSVVASGATGELFF. CDR3 coding DNA: TGTGCCAGCAGCGTAGTGGCTAGCGGCGCCACCGGGGAGCTGTTTTTT.

The rearrangement uses TRBV6-6 and TRBJ2-7, with D maybe TRBD2 (6 bases). Germline values: CDR1 MNHNY, CDR2 SVGAGI (reference sequence). Trimming pared 6 bases from V and 0 bases from J, leaving 15 bases between. The CDR3 is 15 amino acids. The CDR3 nucleotides are TGTGCCAGCAGCCCCGGGACTGTGAACTCCTACGAGCAGTACTTC. It translates to CASSPGTVNSYEQYF.

The chain carries TRBV18 and TRBJ2-7; 12 nucleotides line up with TRBD1. There are 17 residues in the CDR3. Germline CDR1 reads KGHSH; CDR2 reads LQKENI. Unmatched junction bases numbered 12, after V lost 2 bases and J lost 7 bases. The CDR3 DNA sequence: TGTGCCAGCTCACCAACTCTTCCGGGACAGGGGGCGCGGGAGCAGTACTTC. It is translated as CASSPTLPGQGAREQYF.

The chain has TRBV6-1 and TRBJ2-7; 9 nucleotides align to TRBD2. CDR1 MNHNS and CDR2 SASEGT come from the germline V gene. Trimming removed 0 bases from V and 4 bases from J; junction bases left unmatched: 13. This CDR3 is 18 amino acids long. CDR3 region: CASSEAWREGPSSYEQYF. The CDR3 region has the DNA TGTGCCAGCAGTGAAGCGTGGCGGGAGGGTCCCTCTTCTTACGAGCAGTACTTC.

This chain joins TRBV5-1 and TRBJ1-4; unclear D gene. Germline V CDR1 and CDR2: SGHRS, YFSETQ. The length of the CDR3 is 15 residues. The V end lost 5 bases, the J end lost 3 bases, and 14 bases lay between the germline ends. The CDR3: CASRPNIGSNEKLFF. DNA for the CDR3: TGCGCCAGCAGACCGAACATCGGGTCTAATGAAAAACTGTTTTTT. The full variable domain, rest sourced from reference TRBV5-1 and TRBJ1-4, is KAGVTQTPRYLIKTRGQQVTLSCSPISGHRSVSWYQQTPGQGLQFLFEYFSETQRNKGNFPGRFSGRQFSNSRSEMNVSTLELGDSALYLCASRPNIGSNEKLFFGSGTQLSVL.

The chain employs TRBV6-6 and TRBJ2-7, with TRBD1 matching over 10 bases. J was trimmed by 7 bases and V by 6 bases; bases with no gene match: 3. CDR1 and CDR2 (germline): MNHNY, SVGAGI (reference sequence). The CDR3 length is 12 residues. CDR3 amino acids: CASSDRGREQYF. CDR3 coding DNA: TGTGCCAGCAGCGACAGGGGGCGGGAGCAGTACTTC.

The rearrangement uses TRBV29-1 and TRBJ2-5; weak D call: TRBD2 (5 bases). The CDR3 runs 15 residues. The V gene lost 2 bases and the J gene lost 7 bases, with 20 bases spanning the gap. CDR1 and CDR2 (germline): SQVTM, ANQGSEA. CDR3 residues: CSVEPVYELAGTQYF. DNA for the CDR3: TGCAGCGTTGAACCGGTTTATGAGTTGGCGGGGACCCAGTACTTC.

The chain is built from TRBV5-1 and TRBJ2-2; D unresolved. V was shortened by 0 bases and J by 2 bases, with 5 bases between the two germline ends. The CDR3 totals 14 residues. CDR1 is SGHRS, CDR2 YFSETQ, per germline. This CDR3 is CASSLGLNTGELFF. The CDR3 nucleotides are TGCGCCAGCAGCTTGGGACTCAACACCGGGGAGCTGTTTTTT.

This chain joins TRBV4-3 and TRBJ2-3; 10 bases match TRBD2. The CDR3 is made up of 16 amino acids. Germline lookup yields CDR1 LGHNA and CDR2 YSLEER. J gave up 14 bases and V 0 bases, and 14 bases lay outside the gene matches. The CDR3 reads CASSQDPWLAGVSPYF. The CDR3 coding sequence is TGCGCCAGCAGCCAAGATCCTTGGCTAGCGGGAGTGTCCCCGTATTTT.

This chain joins TRBV7-6 and TRBJ2-1; D perhaps matches TRBD1 (5 bases). CDR3 length: 14 residues. Germline values: CDR1 SGHVS, CDR2 FNYEAQ. V lost 1 base to trimming and J lost 3 bases, with 7 bases between them. The CDR3 reads CASSLGQIYNEQFF. The CDR3 DNA follows: TGTGCCAGCAGCTTAGGACAGATCTACAATGAGCAGTTCTTC.

This chain joins TRBV7-2 and TRBJ2-7; 9 nucleotides align to TRBD2. With 4 bases clipped from V and 2 bases from J, the junction kept 12 bases outside the gene matches. This CDR3 spans 17 amino acids. CDR1 and CDR2 (germline): SGHTA, FQGNSA. The CDR3 DNA sequence: TGTGCCAGCAGCTCGCCCGGAGGGCTAGCGGGGACCTACGAGCAGTACTTC. This sequence encodes CASSSPGGLAGTYEQYF. The entire variable domain, with the rest obtained from reference TRBV7-2 and TRBJ2-7, is as follows: GAGVSQSPSNKVTEKGKDVELRCDPISGHTALYWYRQSLGQGLEFLIYFQGNSAPDKSGLPSDRFSAERTGGSVSTLTIQRTQQEDSAVYLCASSSPGGLAGTYEQYFGPGTRLTVT.

This clone has a single count. The chain links TRBV15 to TRBJ2-2; 7 bases match TRBD1. Unmatched junction bases numbered 5, after V lost 6 bases and J lost 4 bases. The CDR3 has 14 amino acids. CDR1 LNHNV and CDR2 YYDKDF come from the germline V gene (reference sequence). CDR3 DNA sequence: TGTGCCACCAGAGTGGGACAGAGCACCGGGGAGCTGTTTTTT. Translating gives CATRVGQSTGELFF.